This TCR beta chain was sequenced in a study of PD-L1 blockade in urothelial cancer. Method: immunoSEQ multiplex PCR; TCRdb's copy keeps in-frame clones and lacks some. The sample holds under 40,000 clones, 75% to 95% seen once. This CDR3 has 15 amino acids. Trimming cost V 7 bases and J 6 bases; bases outside gene matches: 7. From germline, CDR1 is SGHVS and CDR2 FNYEAQ. This sequence was found in a man between 65 and 85 years old with urothelial cancer. Specimen: PBMCs, collected around atezolizumab (anti-PD-L1) treatment. This rearrangement joins TRBV7-6 to TRBJ2-5; 14 bases agree with TRBD2. The CDR3 is CASTRLAGGPQTQYF. In DNA form, the CDR3 reads TGTGCCAGCACCCGACTAGCGGGAGGGCCGCAGACCCAGTACTTC.